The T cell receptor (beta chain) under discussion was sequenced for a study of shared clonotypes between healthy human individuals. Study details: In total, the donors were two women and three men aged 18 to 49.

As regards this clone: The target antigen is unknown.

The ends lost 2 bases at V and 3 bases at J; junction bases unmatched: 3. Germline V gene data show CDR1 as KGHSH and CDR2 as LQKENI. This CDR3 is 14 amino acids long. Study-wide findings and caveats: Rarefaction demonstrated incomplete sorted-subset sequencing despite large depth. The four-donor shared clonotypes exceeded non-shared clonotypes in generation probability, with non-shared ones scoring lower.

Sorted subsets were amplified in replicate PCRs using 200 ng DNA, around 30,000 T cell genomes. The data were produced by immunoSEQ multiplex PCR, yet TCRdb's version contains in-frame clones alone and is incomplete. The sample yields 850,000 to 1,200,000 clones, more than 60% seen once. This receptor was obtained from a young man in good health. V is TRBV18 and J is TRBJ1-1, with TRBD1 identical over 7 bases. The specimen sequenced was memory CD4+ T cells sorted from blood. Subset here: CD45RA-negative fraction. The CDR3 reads CASSPDRVDTEAFF. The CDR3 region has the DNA TGTGCCAGCTCACCAGACAGGGTGGACACTGAAGCTTTCTTT.